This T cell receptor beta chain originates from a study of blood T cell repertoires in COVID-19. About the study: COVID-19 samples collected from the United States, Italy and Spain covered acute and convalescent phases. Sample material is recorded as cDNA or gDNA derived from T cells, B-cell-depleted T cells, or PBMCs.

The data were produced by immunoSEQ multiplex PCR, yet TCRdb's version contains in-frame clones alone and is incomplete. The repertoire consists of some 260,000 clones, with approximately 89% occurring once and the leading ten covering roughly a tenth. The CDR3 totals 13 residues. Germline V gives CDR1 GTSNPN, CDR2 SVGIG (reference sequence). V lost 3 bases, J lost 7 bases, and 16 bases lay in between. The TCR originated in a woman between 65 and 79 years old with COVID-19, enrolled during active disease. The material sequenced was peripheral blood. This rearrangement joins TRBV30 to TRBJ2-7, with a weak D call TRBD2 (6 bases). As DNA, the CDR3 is TGTGCCTGGAGGGGGGAGGTAAGGGTTGAGCAGTACTTC. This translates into CAWRGEVRVEQYF.